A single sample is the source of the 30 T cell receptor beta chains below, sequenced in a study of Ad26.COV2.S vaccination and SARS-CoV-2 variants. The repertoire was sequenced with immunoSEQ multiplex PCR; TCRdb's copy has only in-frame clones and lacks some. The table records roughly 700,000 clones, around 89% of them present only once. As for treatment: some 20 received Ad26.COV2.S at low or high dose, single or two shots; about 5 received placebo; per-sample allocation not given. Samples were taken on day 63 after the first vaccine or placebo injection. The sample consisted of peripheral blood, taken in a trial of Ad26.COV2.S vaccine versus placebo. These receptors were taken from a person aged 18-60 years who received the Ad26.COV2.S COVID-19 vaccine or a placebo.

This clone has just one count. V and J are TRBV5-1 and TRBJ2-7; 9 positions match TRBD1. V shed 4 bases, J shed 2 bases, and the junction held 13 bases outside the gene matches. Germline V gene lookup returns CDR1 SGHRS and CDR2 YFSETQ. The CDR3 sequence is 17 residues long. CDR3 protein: CASSPLTGTGRAYEQYF. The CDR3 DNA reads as TGCGCCAGCAGCCCCCTGACTGGGACAGGGAGGGCCTACGAGCAGTACTTC.

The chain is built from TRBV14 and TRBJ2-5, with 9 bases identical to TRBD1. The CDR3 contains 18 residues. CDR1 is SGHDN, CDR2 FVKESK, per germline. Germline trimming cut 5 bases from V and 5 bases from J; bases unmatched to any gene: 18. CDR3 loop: CASSSRRGTGSMHETQYF. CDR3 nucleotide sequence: TGTGCCAGCAGCTCAAGAAGGGGGACAGGGAGTATGCATGAGACCCAGTACTTC.

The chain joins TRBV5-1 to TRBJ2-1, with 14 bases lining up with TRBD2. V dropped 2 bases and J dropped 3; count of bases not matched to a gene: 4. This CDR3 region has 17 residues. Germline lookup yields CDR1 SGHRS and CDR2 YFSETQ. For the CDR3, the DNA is TGCGCCAGCAGCTTTACCGGGACTAGCGGGAGCTACAATGAGCAGTTCTTC. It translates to CASSFTGTSGSYNEQFF.

CDR3 nucleotides: TGTGCCAGCAGCCCGGGACAAAGCTCTGGAAACACCATATATTTT. It translates to CASSPGQSSGNTIYF. The chain couples TRBV7-3 to TRBJ1-3, with D possibly matching TRBD1 (6 bases). The V end was cut by 5 bases, the J end by 0 bases, with 11 bases between. Germline V lookup: CDR1 SGHTA, CDR2 FQGTGA. The CDR3 covers 15 residues.

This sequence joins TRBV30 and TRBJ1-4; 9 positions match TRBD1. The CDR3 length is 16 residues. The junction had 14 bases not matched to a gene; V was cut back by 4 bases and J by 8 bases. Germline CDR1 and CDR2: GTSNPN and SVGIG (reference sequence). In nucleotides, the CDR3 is TGTGCCTGGACCCTTGAAGGTTACAGGGGGCGAGAAAAACTGTTTTTT. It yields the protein CAWTLEGYRGREKLFF.

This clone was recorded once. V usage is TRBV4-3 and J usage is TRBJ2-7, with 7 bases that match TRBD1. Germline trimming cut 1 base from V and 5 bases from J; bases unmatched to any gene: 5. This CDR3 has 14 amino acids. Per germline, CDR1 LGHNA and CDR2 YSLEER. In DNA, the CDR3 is TGCGCCAGCAGCCAAGGACAGGGATCGGACGAGCAGTACTTC. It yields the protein CASSQGQGSDEQYF.

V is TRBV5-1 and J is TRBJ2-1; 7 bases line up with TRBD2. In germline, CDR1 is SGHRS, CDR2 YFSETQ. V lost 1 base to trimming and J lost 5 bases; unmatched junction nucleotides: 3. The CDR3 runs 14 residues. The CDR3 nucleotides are TGCGCCAGCAGCTTGCTAGCGGAGGACAATGAGCAGTTCTTC. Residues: CASSLLAEDNEQFF. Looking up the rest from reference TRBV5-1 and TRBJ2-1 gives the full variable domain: KAGVTQTPRYLIKTRGQQVTLSCSPISGHRSVSWYQQTPGQGLQFLFEYFSETQRNKGNFPGRFSGRQFSNSRSEMNVSTLELGDSALYLCASSLLAEDNEQFFGPGTRLTVL.

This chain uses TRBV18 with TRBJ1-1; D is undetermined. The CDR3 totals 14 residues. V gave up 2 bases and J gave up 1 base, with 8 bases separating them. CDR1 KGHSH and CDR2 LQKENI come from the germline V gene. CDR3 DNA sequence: TGTGCCAGCTCACCAGCCGGGAAGAACACTGAAGCTTTCTTT. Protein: CASSPAGKNTEAFF.

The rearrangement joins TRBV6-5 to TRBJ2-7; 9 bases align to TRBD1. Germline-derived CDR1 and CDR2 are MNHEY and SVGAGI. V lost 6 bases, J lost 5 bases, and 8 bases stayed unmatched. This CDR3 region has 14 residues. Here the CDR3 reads CASSLGQGRNEQYF. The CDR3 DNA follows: TGTGCCAGCAGCCTCGGACAGGGGAGGAACGAGCAGTACTTC.

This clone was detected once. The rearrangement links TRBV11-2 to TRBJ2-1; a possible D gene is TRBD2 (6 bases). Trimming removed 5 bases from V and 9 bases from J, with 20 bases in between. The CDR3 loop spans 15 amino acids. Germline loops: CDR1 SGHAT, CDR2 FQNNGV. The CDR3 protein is CASSQDPGVGGEQFF. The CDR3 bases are TGTGCCAGCAGCCAAGATCCGGGTGTGGGGGGTGAGCAGTTCTTC.

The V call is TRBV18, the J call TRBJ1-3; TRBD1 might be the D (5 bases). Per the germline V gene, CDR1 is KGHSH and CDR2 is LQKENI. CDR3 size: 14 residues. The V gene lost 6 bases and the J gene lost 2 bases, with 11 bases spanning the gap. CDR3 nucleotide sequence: TGTGCCAGCTCTGGTTCGGGACCTGGAAACACCATATATTTT. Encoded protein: CASSGSGPGNTIYF.

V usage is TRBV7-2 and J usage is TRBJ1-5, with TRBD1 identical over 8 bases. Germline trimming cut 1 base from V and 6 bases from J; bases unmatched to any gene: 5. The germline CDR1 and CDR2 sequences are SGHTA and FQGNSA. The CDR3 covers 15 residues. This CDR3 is CASSLVGQGAQPQHF. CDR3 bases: TGTGCCAGCAGCTTAGTGGGCCAGGGGGCTCAGCCCCAGCATTTT.

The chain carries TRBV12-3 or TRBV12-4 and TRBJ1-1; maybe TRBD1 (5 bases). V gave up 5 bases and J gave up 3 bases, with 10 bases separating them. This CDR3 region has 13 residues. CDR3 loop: CASSDGAYTEAFF. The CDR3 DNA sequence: TGTGCCAGCAGTGACGGGGCCTACACTGAAGCTTTCTTT.

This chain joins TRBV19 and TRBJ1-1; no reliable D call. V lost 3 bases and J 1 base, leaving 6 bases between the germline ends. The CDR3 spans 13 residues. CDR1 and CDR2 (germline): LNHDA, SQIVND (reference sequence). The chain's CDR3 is CASSMVGNTEAFF. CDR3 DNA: TGTGCCAGTAGTATGGTGGGGAACACTGAAGCTTTCTTT.

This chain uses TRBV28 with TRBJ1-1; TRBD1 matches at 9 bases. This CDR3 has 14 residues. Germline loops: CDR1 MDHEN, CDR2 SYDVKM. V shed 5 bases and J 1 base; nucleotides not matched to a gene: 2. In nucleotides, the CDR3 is TGTGCCAGCAGTCCGGGACAGGGGAACACTGAAGCTTTCTTT. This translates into CASSPGQGNTEAFF.

CDR3 sequence (DNA): TGCGCCAGCAGTGACGGCAGCTATCAGCCCCAGCATTTT. It encodes CASSDGSYQPQHF. The gene calls are TRBV10-2 and TRBJ1-5; D not certain. CDR1 WSHSY and CDR2 SAAADI come from the germline V gene. The CDR3 has 13 amino acids. V was trimmed by 3 bases and J by 5 bases, leaving 8 bases between them.

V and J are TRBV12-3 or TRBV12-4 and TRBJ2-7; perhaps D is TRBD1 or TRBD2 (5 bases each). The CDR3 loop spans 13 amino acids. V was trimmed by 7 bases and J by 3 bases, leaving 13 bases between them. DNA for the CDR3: TGTGCCAGCACTCCGGGACCGAACTACGAGCAGTACTTC. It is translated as CASTPGPNYEQYF.

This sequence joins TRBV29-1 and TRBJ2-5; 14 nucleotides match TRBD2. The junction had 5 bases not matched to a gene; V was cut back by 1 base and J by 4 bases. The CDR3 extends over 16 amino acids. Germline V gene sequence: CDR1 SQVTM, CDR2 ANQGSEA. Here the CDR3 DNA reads TGCAGCGTTGAAGTTGGGACTAGCGGGGGTGGAGAGACCCAGTACTTC. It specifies CSVEVGTSGGGETQYF.

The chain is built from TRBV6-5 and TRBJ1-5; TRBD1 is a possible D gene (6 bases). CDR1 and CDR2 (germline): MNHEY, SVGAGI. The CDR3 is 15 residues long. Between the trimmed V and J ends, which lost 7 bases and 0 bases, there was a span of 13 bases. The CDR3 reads CASTETGISNQPQHF. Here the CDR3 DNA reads TGTGCCAGCACCGAGACAGGAATTAGCAATCAGCCCCAGCATTTT.

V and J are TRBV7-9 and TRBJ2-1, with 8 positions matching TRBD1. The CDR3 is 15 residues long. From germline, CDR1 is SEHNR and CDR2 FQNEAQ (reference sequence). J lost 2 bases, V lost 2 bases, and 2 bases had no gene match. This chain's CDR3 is CASSLRTGTYNEQFF. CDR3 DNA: TGTGCCAGCAGCTTACGGACAGGGACCTACAATGAGCAGTTCTTC.

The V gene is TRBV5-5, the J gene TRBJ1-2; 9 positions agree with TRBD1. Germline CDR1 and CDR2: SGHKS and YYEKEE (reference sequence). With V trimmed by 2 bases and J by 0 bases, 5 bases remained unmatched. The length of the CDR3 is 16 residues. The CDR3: CASSFTTGGSNYGYTF. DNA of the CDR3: TGTGCCAGCAGCTTTACGACAGGGGGGTCTAACTATGGCTACACCTTC. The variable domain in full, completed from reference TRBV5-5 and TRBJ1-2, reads DAGVTQSPTHLIKTRGQQVTLRCSPISGHKSVSWYQQVLGQGPQFIFQYYEKEERGRGNFPDRFSARQFPNYSSELNVNALLLGDSALYLCASSFTTGGSNYGYTFGSGTRLTVV.

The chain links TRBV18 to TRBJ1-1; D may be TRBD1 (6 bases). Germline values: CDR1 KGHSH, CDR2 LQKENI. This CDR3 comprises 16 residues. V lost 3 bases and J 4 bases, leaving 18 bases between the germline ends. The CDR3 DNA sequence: TGTGCCAGCTCACCGGTGTTGGGGGGCGGGGGCACTGAAGCTTTCTTT. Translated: CASSPVLGGGGTEAFF. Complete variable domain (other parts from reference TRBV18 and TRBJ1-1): NAGVMQNPRHLVRRRGQEARLRCSPMKGHSHVYWYRQLPEEGLKFMVYLQKENIIDESGMPKERFSAEFPKEGPSILRIQQVVRGDSAAYFCASSPVLGGGGTEAFFGQGTRLTVV.

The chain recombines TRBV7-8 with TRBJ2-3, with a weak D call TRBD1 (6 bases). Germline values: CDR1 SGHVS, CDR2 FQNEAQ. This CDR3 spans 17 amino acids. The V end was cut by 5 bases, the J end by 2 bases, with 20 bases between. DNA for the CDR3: TGTGCCAGCAGCGGGCAACAGGGTCTGTTAAACACAGATACGCAGTATTTT. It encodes CASSGQQGLLNTDTQYF.

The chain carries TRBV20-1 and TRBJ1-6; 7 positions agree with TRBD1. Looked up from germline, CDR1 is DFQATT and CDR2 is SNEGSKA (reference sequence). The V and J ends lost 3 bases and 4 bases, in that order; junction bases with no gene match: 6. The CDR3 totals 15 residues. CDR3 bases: TGCAGTGCTAGTCGGTCGGGACAGTATAATTCACCCCTCCACTTT. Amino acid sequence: CSASRSGQYNSPLHF.

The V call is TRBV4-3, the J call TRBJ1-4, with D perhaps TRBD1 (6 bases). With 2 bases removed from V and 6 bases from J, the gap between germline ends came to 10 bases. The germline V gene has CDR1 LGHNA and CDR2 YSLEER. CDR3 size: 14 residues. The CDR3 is CASSQRAGDEKLFF. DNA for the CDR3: TGCGCCAGCAGCCAACGGGCAGGGGATGAAAAACTGTTTTTT.

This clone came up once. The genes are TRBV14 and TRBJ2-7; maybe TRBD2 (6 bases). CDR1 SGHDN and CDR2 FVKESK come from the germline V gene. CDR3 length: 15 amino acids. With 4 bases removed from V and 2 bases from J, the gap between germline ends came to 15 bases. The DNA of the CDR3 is TGTGCCAGCAGCCCCCTGCGGGGAGCTACCTACGAGCAGTACTTC. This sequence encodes CASSPLRGATYEQYF.

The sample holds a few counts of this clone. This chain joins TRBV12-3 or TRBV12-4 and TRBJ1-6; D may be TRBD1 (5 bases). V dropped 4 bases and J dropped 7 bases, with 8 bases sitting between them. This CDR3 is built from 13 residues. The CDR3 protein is CASSWQGNSPLHF. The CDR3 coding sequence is TGTGCCAGCAGTTGGCAGGGAAATTCACCCCTCCACTTT.

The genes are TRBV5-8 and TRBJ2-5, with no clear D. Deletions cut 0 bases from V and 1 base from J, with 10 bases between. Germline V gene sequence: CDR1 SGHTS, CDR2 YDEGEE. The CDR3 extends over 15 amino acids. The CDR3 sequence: CASSLAGQLQETQYF. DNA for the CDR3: TGTGCCAGCAGCTTGGCCGGGCAGCTCCAAGAGACCCAGTACTTC.

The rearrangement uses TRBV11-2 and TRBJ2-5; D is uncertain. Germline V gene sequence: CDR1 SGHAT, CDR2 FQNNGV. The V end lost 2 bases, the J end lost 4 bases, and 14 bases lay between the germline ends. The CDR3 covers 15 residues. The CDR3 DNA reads TGTGCCAGCAGCTTATCCCACCTGTTTAGAGAGACCCAGTACTTC. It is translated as CASSLSHLFRETQYF.

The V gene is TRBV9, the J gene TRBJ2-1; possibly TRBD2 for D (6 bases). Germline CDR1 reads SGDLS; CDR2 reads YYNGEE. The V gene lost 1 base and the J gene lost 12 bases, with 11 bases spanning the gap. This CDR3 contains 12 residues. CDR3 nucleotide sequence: TGTGCCAGCAGCGTAATGGGGGGAGGGCAGTTCTTC. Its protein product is CASSVMGGGQFF.